One and the same sample provided the 4 T cell receptor beta chains below, sequenced in a study of blood T cells in healthy people across ages. Next came a second PCR, run for roughly 6 to 11 cycles, which used a sample-barcoded 5' primer along with a J-beta primer mix. TCRdb passed the 5' RACE reads through MiXCR, listing each CDR3 protein once. Among roughly 800,000 distinct CDR3 sequences listed, over 45% were seen once. Source material: blood. All receptors derive from a man under 40 in good health.

The chain is built from TRBV6-2 or TRBV6-3 and TRBJ2-4, with 9 bases aligning to TRBD2. CDR1 and CDR2 (germline): MNHEY, SVGEGT. This CDR3 has 12 residues. V lost 2 bases, J lost 13 bases, and 3 bases stayed unmatched. The CDR3 DNA reads TGTGCCAGCAGTTACAAGCGGGGGGAGCAGTACTTC. Translating gives CASSYKRGEQYF.

This clonotype was detected ten times or more. Here the CDR3 reads CASSNFNREQYF. The CDR3 DNA reads as TGTGCCAGCAGTAACTTCAACCGGGAGCAGTACTTC. The genes are TRBV6-2 or TRBV6-3 and TRBJ2-5, with D maybe TRBD2 (6 bases). V dropped 5 bases and J dropped 11 bases, with 15 bases sitting between them. The length of the CDR3 is 12 residues. Germline V gene sequence: CDR1 MNHEY, CDR2 SVGEGT.

Only a few counts were recorded for this clonotype. The V gene is TRBV7-9, the J gene TRBJ2-7, with 8 bases that match TRBD2. J was trimmed by 0 bases and V by 8 bases; bases with no gene match: 6. Germline V lookup: CDR1 SEHNR, CDR2 FQNEAQ (reference sequence). The CDR3 has 14 amino acids. The CDR3: CASGTSGSSYEQYF. The CDR3 DNA sequence: TGTGCCAGCGGTACTAGCGGAAGCTCCTACGAGCAGTACTTC.

V gene TRBV7-6 combines with J gene TRBJ1-5, with D possibly matching TRBD1 (5 bases). Trimming removed 1 base from V and 4 bases from J, with 11 bases in between. CDR1 and CDR2 (germline): SGHVS, FNYEAQ. The CDR3 runs to 15 residues. CDR3 sequence: CASSLEGPLNQPQHF. Here the CDR3 DNA reads TGTGCCAGCAGCTTAGAGGGACCGCTAAATCAGCCCCAGCATTTT.